The 26 T cell receptor beta chains below all came from one sample that was sequenced in a study of CD8+ T cells in alopecia areata (dated by TCRdb to the late 2010s). Libraries were made using the immunoSEQ multiplex PCR assay. RNA was extracted from all samples and reverse transcribed into cDNA, which served as template for TCR sequencing. This is the immuneACCESS table as TCRdb keeps it, with only in-frame sequences that have V and J called. A part of the clones is gone; compared with another copy, unresolved V genes explain less than half, and the rest is unexplained. The sample table shows hundreds of thousands of clones, and roughly 60% are seen once. Together, the top ten hold 0.75% to 0.95% of the sample. The treatment or condition label of this sample denotes: oral pan-JAK inhibitor, 5-10 mg twice daily. Here the sequenced sample was CD4+ T cells sorted from blood, taken around week 54, from a patient treated with tofacitinib. These receptors all stem from a human donor with alopecia areata.

In this sample, this clone turned up once. CDR3 residues: CASSQTISGNTIYF. The CDR3 region has the DNA TGTGCCAGCAGCCAGACCATTTCTGGAAACACCATATATTTT. The genes are TRBV7-9 and TRBJ1-3; D call uncertain. From germline, CDR1 is SEHNR and CDR2 FQNEAQ (reference sequence). V shed 5 bases and J shed 1 base, with 9 bases lying between them. The CDR3 runs 14 residues.

The sample holds one count of this clone. The V gene is TRBV10-1, the J gene TRBJ2-1; 13 nucleotides line up with TRBD2. This CDR3 has 15 residues. Trimming removed 5 bases from V and 8 bases from J; junction bases left unmatched: 6. The germline gives CDR1 WNHNN, CDR2 SYGVQD (reference sequence). CDR3 DNA sequence: TGCGCCAGCAGTCGTACTAGCGGGGGGGACGATGAGCAGTTCTTC. Translating gives CASSRTSGGDDEQFF.

The chain carries TRBV30 and TRBJ2-2; TRBD1 matches at 7 bases. The CDR3 contains 16 residues. Germline lookup yields CDR1 GTSNPN and CDR2 SVGIG (reference sequence). V was pared by 2 bases and J by 1 base, with 7 bases of the junction left unmatched. CDR3 residues: CAWSQFGDRNTGELFF. The CDR3 DNA reads as TGTGCCTGGAGTCAGTTTGGGGACAGGAACACCGGGGAGCTGTTTTTT. Together with reference TRBV30 and TRBJ2-2, the CDR3 gives the full variable domain: SQTIHQWPATLVQPVGSPLSLECTVEGTSNPNLYWYRQAAGRGLQLLFYSVGIGQISSEVPQNLSASRPQDRQFILSSKKLLLSDSGFYLCAWSQFGDRNTGELFFGEGSRLTVL.

This clone was detected only a few times. V and J are TRBV30 and TRBJ1-5, with D possibly TRBD1 on 5 matching bases. This CDR3 region has 18 residues. The ends were cut back, 0 bases at V and 3 bases at J, with 21 bases in the middle. CDR1 GTSNPN and CDR2 SVGIG come from the germline V gene (reference sequence). CDR3 sequence reads: CAWSVLPWDSTDNQPQHF. The CDR3 nucleotides read TGTGCCTGGAGTGTATTGCCGTGGGACTCTACAGACAATCAGCCCCAGCATTTT.

This clone has only a few counts. The rearrangement joins TRBV7-2 to TRBJ1-2; D is unclear. Germline loops: CDR1 SGHTA, CDR2 FQGNSA. V gave up 2 bases and J gave up 4 bases, with 8 bases separating them. There are 13 residues in the CDR3. CDR3 bases: TGTGCCAGCAGCTTACTGGGAAGCTATGGCTACACCTTC. It specifies CASSLLGSYGYTF.

The V gene is TRBV30, the J gene TRBJ2-7; D uncertain. Trimming removed 0 bases from V and 6 bases from J, with 12 bases in between. The CDR3 spans 13 residues. CDR1 GTSNPN and CDR2 SVGIG come from the germline V gene (reference sequence). CDR3: CAWSVREILEQYF. In DNA form, the CDR3 reads TGTGCCTGGAGTGTTAGAGAAATCCTCGAGCAGTACTTC.

On this clone: The sample carries other DNA sequences with the same CDR3. V and J are TRBV5-1 and TRBJ2-5; 7 positions agree with TRBD1. V lost 2 bases to trimming and J lost 4 bases; unmatched junction nucleotides: 2. This CDR3 is built from 13 residues. CDR1 is SGHRS and CDR2 is YFSETQ in the germline V gene. This CDR3 is CASSLQGRETQYF. CDR3 nucleotide sequence: TGCGCCAGCAGCTTACAGGGGAGAGAGACCCAGTACTTC.

The V gene is TRBV7-9, the J gene TRBJ1-2, with TRBD1 as a possible D gene (6 bases). This CDR3 region has 14 residues. Germline CDR1 reads SEHNR; CDR2 reads FQNEAQ (reference sequence). Trimming removed 5 bases from V and 7 bases from J, with 17 bases in between. The CDR3 DNA reads TGTGCCAGCAGCAGCCGGCCCCAGGGGCCTGGCTACACCTTC. Amino acid sequence: CASSSRPQGPGYTF.

This rearrangement joins TRBV4-1 to TRBJ2-7; D is undetermined. V lost 4 bases and J lost 4, with 11 bases in between. CDR3 length: 13 residues. Germline V gene data show CDR1 as MGHRA and CDR2 as YSYEKL. Written as DNA, the CDR3 is TGCGCCAGCAGCCCGACGACCGAATACGAGCAGTACTTC. Translated, it gives CASSPTTEYEQYF.

This chain uses TRBV5-4 with TRBJ2-4, with a possible D match to TRBD1 (6 bases). Germline assignment: CDR1 SGHNT and CDR2 YYREEE (reference sequence). V gave up 10 bases and J gave up 7 bases, with 15 bases separating them. This CDR3 has 12 residues. The CDR3 DNA follows: TGTGCCTACGGGACATTGCAGAACATTCAGTACTTC. Protein: CAYGTLQNIQYF.

The V call is TRBV7-8, the J call TRBJ1-2, with TRBD1 matching over 7 bases. With V trimmed by 5 bases and J by 8 bases, 14 bases remained unmatched. The CDR3 is 15 residues long. Germline V CDR1 and CDR2: SGHVS, FQNEAQ. The CDR3 bases are TGTGCCAGCAGCCAGAGGGGGCTGCCTATGATAGGCTACACCTTC. This sequence encodes CASSQRGLPMIGYTF.

The table lists this clone with a few counts. The chain has TRBV2 and TRBJ2-1; D is possibly TRBD1 (7 bases). CDR1 and CDR2 (germline): SNHLY, FYNNEI. This CDR3 has 15 residues. Trimming cost V 3 bases and J 9 bases, with 18 bases left between them. The CDR3 bases are TGTGCCAGCAGTGAGCGGGGACAGATAACTAGTGAGCAGTTCTTC. Its translation is CASSERGQITSEQFF. Based on the CDR3 plus reference TRBV2 and TRBJ2-1, the full variable domain is EPEVTQTPSHQVTQMGQEVILRCVPISNHLYFYWYRQILGQKVEFLVSFYNNEISEKSEIFDDQFSVERPDGSNFTLKIRSTKLEDSAMYFCASSERGQITSEQFFGPGTRLTVL.

This clone was detected a few times. The chain couples TRBV5-1 to TRBJ2-1; D not resolved. Germline CDR1 is SGHRS and CDR2 is YFSETQ. Trimming pared 0 bases from V and 5 bases from J, leaving 12 bases between. The CDR3 spans 15 residues. CDR3 residues: CASSLGISDNNEQFF. The CDR3 region has the DNA TGCGCCAGCAGCTTGGGGATCTCCGACAACAATGAGCAGTTCTTC.

On this clone: The sample holds other DNA sequences that translate to the same CDR3. The chain carries TRBV29-1 and TRBJ1-1; 7 bases are shared with TRBD1. Germline lookup yields CDR1 SQVTM and CDR2 ANQGSEA. CDR3 length equals 12 residues. V dropped 4 bases and J dropped 3; count of bases not matched to a gene: 2. The CDR3, as DNA: TGCAGCGTTGGGCAGGGGGACACTGAAGCTTTCTTT. Translating it yields CSVGQGDTEAFF.

Only a few counts were recorded for this clone. V gene TRBV7-9 combines with J gene TRBJ2-2; the match to TRBD1 covers 8 bases. Germline lookup yields CDR1 SEHNR and CDR2 FQNEAQ (reference sequence). Trimming cost V 5 bases and J 5 bases; bases outside gene matches: 7. The CDR3 is made up of 15 amino acids. For the CDR3, the DNA is TGTGCCAGCAGCATGGACAGGGCTGGGACCGGGGAGCTGTTTTTT. It yields the protein CASSMDRAGTGELFF.

The V call is TRBV2, the J call TRBJ2-7, with D hard to call. Germline V CDR1 and CDR2: SNHLY, FYNNEI. V dropped 7 bases and J dropped 2 bases, with 12 bases sitting between them. There are 13 residues in the CDR3. The CDR3 nucleotides are TGTGCCAGCAATGTGGACCGAGCCTACGAGCAGTACTTC. It yields the protein CASNVDRAYEQYF.

The rearrangement joins TRBV4-1 to TRBJ1-6; D might be TRBD1 (6 bases). CDR3 length equals 15 residues. CDR1 and CDR2 (germline): MGHRA, YSYEKL. The V and J ends lost 1 base and 6 bases respectively, with 10 bases between them. The CDR3 loop is CASSQVRGGNSPLHF. CDR3 coding DNA: TGCGCCAGCAGCCAAGTACGAGGGGGTAATTCACCCCTCCACTTT.

The gene calls are TRBV27 and TRBJ2-1, with 7 bases matching TRBD1. Trimming removed 3 bases from V and 4 bases from J; junction bases left unmatched: 6. Germline V lookup: CDR1 MNHEY, CDR2 SMNVEV (reference sequence). CDR3 length: 15 residues. CDR3 in DNA: TGTGCCAGCAGTTTGGTAGGGGGCGCGTACAATGAGCAGTTCTTC. This sequence encodes CASSLVGGAYNEQFF.

V usage is TRBV29-1 and J usage is TRBJ1-6; D call uncertain. Germline CDR1 and CDR2: SQVTM and ANQGSEA. CDR3 length equals 14 residues. Deletions cut 3 bases from V and 4 bases from J, with 10 bases between. The CDR3 is CSVDSIRYNSPLHF. CDR3 nucleotides: TGCAGCGTTGACAGTATAAGGTATAATTCACCCCTCCACTTT.

The V gene is TRBV7-9, the J gene TRBJ2-7; 8 positions agree with TRBD2. With V trimmed by 6 bases and J by 6 bases, 19 bases remained unmatched. Germline CDR1 SEHNR, CDR2 FQNEAQ (reference sequence). The CDR3 has 17 amino acids. CDR3 sequence (DNA): TGTGCCAGCAGTCGTCCCGGGGGGGTAAAATTCTTCATCGAGCAGTACTTC. Its protein is CASSRPGGVKFFIEQYF.

This clone was observed a few times. The chain combines TRBV29-1 with TRBJ1-1, with D possibly TRBD1 on 5 matching bases. The CDR3 is 13 amino acids. Germline CDR1 SQVTM, CDR2 ANQGSEA. Trimming shortened V by 4 bases and J by 4 bases, and 13 bases separated the two germline ends. The CDR3 protein is CSVAKGGGTEAFF. DNA for the CDR3: TGCAGCGTTGCGAAGGGTGGGGGCACTGAAGCTTTCTTT.

V and J are TRBV6-5 and TRBJ1-5, with D uncertain. Trimming pared 6 bases from V and 3 bases from J, leaving 3 bases between. The CDR3 is 11 amino acids. Germline lookup yields CDR1 MNHEY and CDR2 SVGAGI. The CDR3, as DNA: TGTGCCAGCAGCTACAATCAGCCCCAGCATTTT. Translating gives CASSYNQPQHF.

There are a few counts of this clone. V gene TRBV29-1 combines with J gene TRBJ1-5, with 7 nucleotides matching TRBD1. The CDR3 covers 13 residues. V was pared by 5 bases and J by 0 bases, with 1 base of the junction left unmatched. Germline CDR1 SQVTM, CDR2 ANQGSEA. The CDR3 region has the DNA TGCAGCGTTACAGGGGATAGCAATCAGCCCCAGCATTTT. It yields the protein CSVTGDSNQPQHF.

This chain connects TRBV30 to TRBJ1-2; 8 nucleotides align to TRBD1. The CDR3 extends over 13 amino acids. Germline V gene lookup returns CDR1 GTSNPN and CDR2 SVGIG (reference sequence). Trimming removed 4 bases from V and 3 bases from J; junction bases left unmatched: 4. CDR3: CAWTGGFDYGYTF. Written as DNA, the CDR3 is TGTGCCTGGACAGGGGGCTTTGACTATGGCTACACCTTC.

DNA for the CDR3: TGCGCCAGCAGCTCAGACAGCAACACTGAAGCTTTCTTT. Translated: CASSSDSNTEAFF. The chain combines TRBV5-1 with TRBJ1-1; D is possibly TRBD1 (5 bases). This CDR3 contains 13 residues. The germline gives CDR1 SGHRS, CDR2 YFSETQ. V was clipped by 3 bases and J by 2 bases, with 8 bases between them.

The chain uses TRBV29-1 and TRBJ2-3; 8 bases match TRBD2. Germline trimming cut 6 bases from V and 1 base from J; bases unmatched to any gene: 9. In germline, CDR1 is SQVTM, CDR2 ANQGSEA. CDR3 length equals 15 residues. The CDR3: CSVDTSGARTDTQYF. The CDR3 nucleotides are TGCAGCGTGGACACTAGCGGAGCTCGCACAGATACGCAGTATTTT.